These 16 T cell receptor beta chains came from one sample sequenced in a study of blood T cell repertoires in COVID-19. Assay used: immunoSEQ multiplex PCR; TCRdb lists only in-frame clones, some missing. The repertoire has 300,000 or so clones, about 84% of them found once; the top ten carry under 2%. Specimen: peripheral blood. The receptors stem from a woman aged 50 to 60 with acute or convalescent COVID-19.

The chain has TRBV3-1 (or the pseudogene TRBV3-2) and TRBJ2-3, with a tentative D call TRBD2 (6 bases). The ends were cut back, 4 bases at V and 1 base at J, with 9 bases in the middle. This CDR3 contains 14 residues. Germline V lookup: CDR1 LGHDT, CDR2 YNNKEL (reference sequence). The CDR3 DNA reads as TGTGCCAGCAGCCCGTCGGGGGGCACAGATACGCAGTATTTT. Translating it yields CASSPSGGTDTQYF.

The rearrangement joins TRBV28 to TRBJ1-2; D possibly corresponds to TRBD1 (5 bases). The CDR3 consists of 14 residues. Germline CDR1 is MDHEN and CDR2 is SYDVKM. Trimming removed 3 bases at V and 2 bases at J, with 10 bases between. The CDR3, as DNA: TGTGCCAGCAGTTTGGCCAGGGTAAACTATGGCTACACCTTC. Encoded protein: CASSLARVNYGYTF.

The DNA of the CDR3 is TGTGCCAGCAGCCAAGCGGGTAATGAGCAGTTCTTC. It encodes CASSQAGNEQFF. This sequence joins TRBV3-1 (or the pseudogene TRBV3-2) and TRBJ2-1; D gene unclear. The V gene lost 1 base and the J gene lost 7 bases, with 5 bases spanning the gap. Germline V gene sequence: CDR1 LGHDT, CDR2 YNNKEL (reference sequence). The CDR3 has 12 residues.

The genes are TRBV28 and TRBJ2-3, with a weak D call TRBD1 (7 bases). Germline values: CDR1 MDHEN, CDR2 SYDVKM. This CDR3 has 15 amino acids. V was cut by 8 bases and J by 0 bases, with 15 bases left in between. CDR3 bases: TGTGCCAGCCTAGGAGGGACAGAAAGCACAGATACGCAGTATTTT. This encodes CASLGGTESTDTQYF.

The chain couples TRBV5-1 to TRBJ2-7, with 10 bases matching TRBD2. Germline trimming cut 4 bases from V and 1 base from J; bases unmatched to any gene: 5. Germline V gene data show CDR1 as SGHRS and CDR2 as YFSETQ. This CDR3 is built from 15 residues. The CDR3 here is CASSLGLAVSYEQYF. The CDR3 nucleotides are TGCGCCAGCAGCCTCGGACTAGCGGTTTCCTACGAGCAGTACTTC.

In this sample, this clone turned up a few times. The CDR3 DNA sequence: TGTGCCACCAGTGATCAGTCCCATAGCGGGAGCACAGATACGCAGTATTTT. Translated: CATSDQSHSGSTDTQYF. The V gene is TRBV24-1, the J gene TRBJ2-3, with 7 bases identical to TRBD2. The V segment lost 3 bases and the J segment 0 bases; nucleotides outside the gene matches: 8. Germline-derived CDR1 and CDR2 are KGHDR and SFDVKD. CDR3 size: 17 residues.

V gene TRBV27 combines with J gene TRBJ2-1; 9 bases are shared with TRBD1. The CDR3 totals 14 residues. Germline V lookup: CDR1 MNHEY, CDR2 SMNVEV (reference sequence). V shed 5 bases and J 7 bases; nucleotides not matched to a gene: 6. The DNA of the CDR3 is TGTGCCAGCAGTGGGGACAGGGTTTTTAATGAGCAGTTCTTC. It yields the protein CASSGDRVFNEQFF.

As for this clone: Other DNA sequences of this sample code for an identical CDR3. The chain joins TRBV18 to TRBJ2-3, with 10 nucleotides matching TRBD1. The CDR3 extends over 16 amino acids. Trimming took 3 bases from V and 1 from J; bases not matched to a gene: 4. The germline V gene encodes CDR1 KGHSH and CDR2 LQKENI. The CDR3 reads CASSPRDRGGTDTQYF. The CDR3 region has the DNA TGTGCCAGCTCACCCCGGGACAGGGGTGGCACAGATACGCAGTATTTT.

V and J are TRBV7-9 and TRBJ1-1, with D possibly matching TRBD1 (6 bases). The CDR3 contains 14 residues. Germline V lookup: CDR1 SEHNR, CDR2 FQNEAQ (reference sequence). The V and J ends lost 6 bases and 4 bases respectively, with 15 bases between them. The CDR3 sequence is CASRSGGASTEAFF. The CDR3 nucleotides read TGTGCCAGCAGATCGGGGGGCGCCTCCACTGAAGCTTTCTTT. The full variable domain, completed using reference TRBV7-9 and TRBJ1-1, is DTGVSQNPRHKITKRGQNVTFRCDPISEHNRLYWYRQTLGQGPEFLTYFQNEAQLEKSRLLSDRFSAERPKGSFSTLEIQRTEQGDSAMYLCASRSGGASTEAFFGQGTRLTVV.

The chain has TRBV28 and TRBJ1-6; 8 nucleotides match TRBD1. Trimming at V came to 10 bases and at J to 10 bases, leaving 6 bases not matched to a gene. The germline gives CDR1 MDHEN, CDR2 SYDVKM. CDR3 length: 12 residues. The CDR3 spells CATQGAGSPLHF. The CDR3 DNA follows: TGTGCCACGCAGGGGGCTGGCTCACCCCTCCACTTT.

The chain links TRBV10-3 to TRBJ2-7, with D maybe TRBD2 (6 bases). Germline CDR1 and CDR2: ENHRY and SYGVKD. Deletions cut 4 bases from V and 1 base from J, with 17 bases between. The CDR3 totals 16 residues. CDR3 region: CAISGVRGTASYEQYF. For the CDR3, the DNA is TGTGCCATCAGTGGAGTCCGCGGGACCGCATCCTACGAGCAGTACTTC.

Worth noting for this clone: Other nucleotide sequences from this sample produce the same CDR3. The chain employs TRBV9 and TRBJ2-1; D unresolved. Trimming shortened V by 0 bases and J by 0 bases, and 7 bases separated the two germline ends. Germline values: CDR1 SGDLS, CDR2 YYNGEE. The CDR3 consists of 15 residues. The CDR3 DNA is TGTGCCAGCAGCGTAGTCGGCGGCTCCTACAATGAGCAGTTCTTC. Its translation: CASSVVGGSYNEQFF.

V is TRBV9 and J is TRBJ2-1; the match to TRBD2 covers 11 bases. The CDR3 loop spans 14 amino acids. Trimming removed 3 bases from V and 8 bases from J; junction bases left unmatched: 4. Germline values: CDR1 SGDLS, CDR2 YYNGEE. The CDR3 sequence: CASSDSGRGYEQFF. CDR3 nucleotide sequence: TGTGCCAGCAGCGATAGCGGGAGGGGGTATGAGCAGTTCTTC. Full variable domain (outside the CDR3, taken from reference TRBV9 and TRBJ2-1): DSGVTQTPKHLITATGQRVTLRCSPRSGDLSVYWYQQSLDQGLQFLIQYYNGEERAKGNILERFSAQQFPDLHSELNLSSLELGDSALYFCASSDSGRGYEQFFGPGTRLTVL.

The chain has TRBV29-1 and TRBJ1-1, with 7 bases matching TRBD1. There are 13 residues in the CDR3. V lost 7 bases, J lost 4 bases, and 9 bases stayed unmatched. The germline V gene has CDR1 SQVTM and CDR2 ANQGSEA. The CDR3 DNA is TGCAGCGCGCACAACAGGGGTAGCACTGAAGCTTTCTTT. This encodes CSAHNRGSTEAFF.

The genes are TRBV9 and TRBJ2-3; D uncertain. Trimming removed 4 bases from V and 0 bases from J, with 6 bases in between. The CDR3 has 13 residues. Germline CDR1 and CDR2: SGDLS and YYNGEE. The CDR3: CASSPTSTDTQYF. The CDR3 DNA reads TGTGCCAGCAGCCCCACTAGCACAGATACGCAGTATTTT. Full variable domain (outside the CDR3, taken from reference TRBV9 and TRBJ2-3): DSGVTQTPKHLITATGQRVTLRCSPRSGDLSVYWYQQSLDQGLQFLIQYYNGEERAKGNILERFSAQQFPDLHSELNLSSLELGDSALYFCASSPTSTDTQYFGPGTRLTVL.

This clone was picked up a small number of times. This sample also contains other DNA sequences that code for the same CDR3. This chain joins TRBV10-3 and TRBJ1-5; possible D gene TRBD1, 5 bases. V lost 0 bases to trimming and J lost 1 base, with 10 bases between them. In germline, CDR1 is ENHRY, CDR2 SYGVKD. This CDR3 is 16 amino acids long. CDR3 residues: CAISESQGLSNQPQHF. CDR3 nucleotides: TGTGCCATCAGTGAGTCCCAGGGACTGAGCAATCAGCCCCAGCATTTT.